The clone carrying this T cell receptor (beta chain) appeared a few times. As yet, its antigen is unknown. The CDR3 extends over 13 amino acids. In germline, CDR1 is MNHEY, CDR2 SVGAGI. Trimming shortened V by 0 bases and J by 7 bases, and 7 bases separated the two germline ends. This entry comes from a study of T cell repertoires in cytomegalovirus infection. Study as a whole: CMV infection plus the matching HLA type was flagged by public TCR beta signatures. Study-wide results and caveats: CMV-specific TCR beta clonotypes restricted by HLA-C dominated the ex vivo response. Cumulative public TCR beta family frequency identified CMV carriers with the relevant HLA.

MiXCR was run by TCRdb on the reads, yielding one entry per CDR3 protein. Of roughly 200,000 distinct CDR3 sequences listed, about a sixth are singletons. Material for sequencing was CD8+ T cells from PBMCs. The rearrangement joins TRBV6-5 to TRBJ2-1; D is ambiguous. The source is a human donor in good health (CMV status not recorded). Some clones in this sample may be carry-over from other donors' samples. The CDR3 is CASSYSPENEQFF. For the CDR3, the DNA is TGTGCCAGCAGTTACTCCCCGGAGAATGAGCAGTTCTTC.